The source of this T cell receptor (beta chain) is a study of T cells in Graves' hyperthyroidism and ophthalmopathy. Trimming took off 6 bases at V and 0 bases at J, with 8 bases between the two ends. CDR1 and CDR2 (germline): MGHDK, SYGVNS. The CDR3 length is 13 residues. The TCR beta CDR3 regions underwent amplification using RNA transcripts as the source. First-round RT-PCR of the TCR CDR3 relied on the HTBI primer set. A single record per CDR3 protein comes from TCRdb applying MiXCR to the multiplex PCR reads. Of around 200,000 distinct CDR3 sequences in the sample, about 16% were seen once. This clonotype was picked up many times.

The origin of this receptor is a man between 35 and 55 years old with Graves' hyperthyroidism. The material sequenced was blood. The chain is built from TRBV25-1 and TRBJ1-1; D unresolved. CDR3 DNA: TGTGCCAGCAGCTCGGGAGTGAACACTGAAGCTTTCTTT. Its protein product is CASSSGVNTEAFF.